Below, 3 T cell receptor beta chains from the same sample are listed, as sequenced in a study of T cell responses to AZD1222 COVID-19 vaccine. Sequencing was performed with immunoSEQ multiplex PCR; in TCRdb, only in-frame clones are kept and a portion is missing. The sample holds 95,000 to 150,000 clones, 80% to 90% seen once. This material consisted of peripheral blood, taken on day 0 of AZD1222 vaccination. The receptors stem from an adult in good health.

The chain is built from TRBV5-5 and TRBJ2-7; possibly TRBD1 for D (5 bases). Germline V gene lookup returns CDR1 SGHKS and CDR2 YYEKEE (reference sequence). The V gene lost 1 base and the J gene lost 6 bases, with 23 bases spanning the gap. CDR3 length: 17 residues. DNA for the CDR3: TGTGCCAGCAGCTTGTCGCAGGGAAGGTTTGGTTCTAGCGAGCAGTACTTC. Protein sequence: CASSLSQGRFGSSEQYF. Combining the CDR3 with reference TRBV5-5 and TRBJ2-7 gives the whole variable domain DAGVTQSPTHLIKTRGQQVTLRCSPISGHKSVSWYQQVLGQGPQFIFQYYEKEERGRGNFPDRFSARQFPNYSSELNVNALLLGDSALYLCASSLSQGRFGSSEQYFGPGTRLTVT.

The rearrangement uses TRBV7-3 and TRBJ1-1, with a weak D call TRBD1 (6 bases). Germline-derived CDR1 and CDR2 are SGHTA and FQGTGA. Trimming pared 2 bases from V and 9 bases from J, leaving 19 bases between. CDR3 size: 15 residues. CDR3: CASSLPGGGRDQAFF. CDR3 bases: TGTGCCAGCAGCTTACCCGGGGGGGGCCGGGATCAAGCTTTCTTT.

The count of this clone is one. This chain joins TRBV11-2 and TRBJ2-2; D possibly corresponds to TRBD1 (6 bases). The CDR3 loop spans 17 amino acids. Germline values: CDR1 SGHAT, CDR2 FQNNGV. Trimming pared 0 bases from V and 0 bases from J, leaving 11 bases between. CDR3 bases: TGTGCCAGCAGCTTAGAAGGGGGTGCCACGAACACCGGGGAGCTGTTTTTT. Residues: CASSLEGGATNTGELFF.